This TCR beta chain is from a study of T cell responses to AZD1222 COVID-19 vaccine. It was second doses at about 4 or about 12 weeks that were pooled. Findings and caveats of the study: No day 14 peak samples; only post-peak repertoires were characterized. Spike-specific TCR depth and breadth grew after two AZD1222 doses.

The repertoire was sequenced with immunoSEQ multiplex PCR; TCRdb's copy has only in-frame clones and lacks some. The sample consists of just under 90,000 clones, roughly 90% of them appearing once. To note about this clone: Its antigen is not known.

Between the trimmed V and J ends, which lost 3 bases and 4 bases, there was a span of 10 bases. CDR3 length: 13 amino acids. The source of this sequence is an adult who received the AZD1222 COVID-19 vaccine. This specimen consisted of peripheral blood, obtained 28 days after the second AZD1222 dose. The V gene is TRBV12-3 or TRBV12-4, the J gene TRBJ2-7; D is unclear. For the CDR3, the DNA is TGTGCCAGCAGTTTCGGAGTTAGGTACGAGCAGTACTTC. Translation gives CASSFGVRYEQYF.